The 8 T cell receptor beta chains listed next were all sequenced from one sample in a study of cytomegalovirus exposure and HLA in healthy donors. Vbeta (60) and Jbeta (13) primers were used in the PCR. Only in-frame clones appear in the TCRdb table, and some are missing; sequencing was by immunoSEQ multiplex PCR. This table holds some 130,000 clones. The specimen sequenced was PBMCs. These receptors all come from a man between 18 and 29 years old in good health and CMV-seronegative.

The rearrangement joins TRBV7-9 to TRBJ2-5, with 7 bases identical to TRBD1. Germline lookup yields CDR1 SEHNR and CDR2 FQNEAQ (reference sequence). Trimming took 1 base from V and 5 from J; bases not matched to a gene: 4. CDR3 length equals 14 residues. CDR3 DNA sequence: TGTGCCAGCAGCTTAGAGGGCAGGGGGGAGACCCAGTACTTC. Protein product: CASSLEGRGETQYF. Together with reference TRBV7-9 and TRBJ2-5, the CDR3 gives the full variable domain: DTGVSQNPRHKITKRGQNVTFRCDPISEHNRLYWYRQTLGQGPEFLTYFQNEAQLEKSRLLSDRFSAERPKGSFSTLEIQRTEQGDSAMYLCASSLEGRGETQYFGPGTRLLVL.

The rearrangement joins TRBV18 to TRBJ2-7; TRBD2 matches at 7 bases. This CDR3 contains 14 residues. V trimming: 0 bases; J trimming: 1 base; junction bases outside the gene matches: 0. Germline V gene sequence: CDR1 KGHSH, CDR2 LQKENI. The CDR3 region is CASSPPGGSYEQYF. The DNA for the CDR3 is TGTGCCAGCTCACCACCGGGAGGGTCCTACGAGCAGTACTTC.

J is TRBJ1-5 and V is TRBV11-2; perhaps TRBD1 as D (6 bases). The CDR3 is 14 amino acids. Trimming removed 6 bases from V and 3 bases from J, with 12 bases in between. The V gene's germline CDR1 is SGHAT and CDR2 FQNNGV. The CDR3 sequence is CASSLDSPNQPQHF. CDR3 coding DNA: TGTGCCAGCAGTTTGGACAGCCCCAATCAGCCCCAGCATTTT.

CDR3 DNA sequence: TGTGCCAGCAGGGGACAGGGCCTTTGGTACGAGCAGTACTTC. Residues: CASRGQGLWYEQYF. This chain uses TRBV28 with TRBJ2-7; 9 bases are shared with TRBD1. The CDR3 extends over 14 amino acids. Germline CDR1 is MDHEN and CDR2 is SYDVKM. V shed 6 bases, J shed 4 bases, and the junction held 7 bases outside the gene matches.

The chain recombines TRBV27 with TRBJ2-7; D unclear. CDR1 is MNHEY, CDR2 SMNVEV, per germline (reference sequence). The CDR3 has 13 residues. The V end was cut by 4 bases, the J end by 4 bases, with 11 bases between. The CDR3 DNA sequence: TGTGCCAGCAGTTCTCGAGCCAGGTACGAGCAGTACTTC. Its protein product is CASSSRARYEQYF.

V usage is TRBV27 and J usage is TRBJ1-4; 9 nucleotides line up with TRBD1. Germline V gene sequence: CDR1 MNHEY, CDR2 SMNVEV (reference sequence). The CDR3 runs to 12 residues. The V and J ends lost 6 bases and 11 bases, in that order; junction bases with no gene match: 4. CDR3 loop: CASRGQGWKLFF. Here the CDR3 DNA reads TGTGCCAGCAGGGGACAGGGTTGGAAACTGTTTTTT.

The rearrangement joins TRBV7-2 to TRBJ2-3; D is possibly TRBD2 (6 bases). The CDR3 extends over 13 amino acids. From germline, CDR1 is SGHTA and CDR2 FQGNSA. Trimming shortened V by 1 base and J by 8 bases, and 10 bases separated the two germline ends. CDR3 amino acids: CASSLVGRGTQYF. Here the CDR3 DNA reads TGTGCCAGCAGCTTAGTCGGGAGAGGTACGCAGTATTTT.

The V call is TRBV7-9, the J call TRBJ2-1, with D maybe TRBD1 (6 bases). The CDR3 sequence is 14 residues long. Germline assignment: CDR1 SEHNR and CDR2 FQNEAQ (reference sequence). V was pared by 6 bases and J by 5 bases, with 14 bases between. The chain's CDR3 is CASSAGVAHNEQFF. CDR3 bases: TGTGCCAGCAGTGCAGGGGTGGCGCACAATGAGCAGTTCTTC.